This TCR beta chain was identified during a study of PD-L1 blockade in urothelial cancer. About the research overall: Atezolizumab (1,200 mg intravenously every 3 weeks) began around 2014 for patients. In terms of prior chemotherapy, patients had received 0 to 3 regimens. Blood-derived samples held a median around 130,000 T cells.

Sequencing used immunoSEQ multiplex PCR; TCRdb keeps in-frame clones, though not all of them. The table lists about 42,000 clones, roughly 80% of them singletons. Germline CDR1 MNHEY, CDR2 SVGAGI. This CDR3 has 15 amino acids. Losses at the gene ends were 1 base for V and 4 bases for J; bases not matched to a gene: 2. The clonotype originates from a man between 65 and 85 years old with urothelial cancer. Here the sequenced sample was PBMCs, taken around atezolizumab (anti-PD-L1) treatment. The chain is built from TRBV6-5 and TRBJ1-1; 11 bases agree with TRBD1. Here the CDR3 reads CASSYWTGGVTEAFF. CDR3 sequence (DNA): TGTGCCAGCAGTTACTGGACAGGGGGCGTCACTGAAGCTTTCTTT.